A single sample is the source of the 8 T cell receptor beta chains below, sequenced in a study of T cell repertoires in cytomegalovirus infection. Their recognized antigens are unknown. TCRdb processed the reads anew with MiXCR; each CDR3 protein has one entry. The sample lists about 830,000 distinct CDR3 sequences; less than 35% were seen once. This material consisted of cultured CD8+ T cells from PBMCs, taken from culture after CMV antigen stimulation. All receptors come from a human donor in good health (CMV status not recorded). Some clones in this sample may be carry-over from other donors' samples.

In this sample, this clonotype turned up a few times. The chain links TRBV12-3 or TRBV12-4 to TRBJ2-6, with D maybe TRBD1 (5 bases). CDR3 size: 19 residues. V was pared by 6 bases and J by 2 bases, with 23 bases between. DNA of the CDR3: TGTGCCAGCAGCCTTACAGGACATTTGGGCCTGGCTGGGGCCAACGTCCTGACTTTC. Residues: CASSLTGHLGLAGANVLTF.

This clonotype was picked up one time. The chain joins TRBV11-3 to TRBJ2-3; D uncertain. CDR3 length: 16 residues. Germline CDR1 SGHNT, CDR2 YENEEA. Trimming removed 3 bases at V and 3 bases at J, with 16 bases between. The CDR3 sequence: CASSLGATLKTDTQYF. DNA for the CDR3: TGTGCCAGCAGCTTGGGCGCCACCCTAAAGACAGATACGCAGTATTTT.

Remarks on this clonotype: This may be a read error, as it is one base from a much larger clone. The chain has TRBV5-4 and TRBJ2-2, with D unresolved. Trimming cost V 2 bases and J 7 bases, with 6 bases left between them. The germline CDR1 and CDR2 sequences are SGHNT and YYREEE (reference sequence). CDR3 length equals 12 residues. Here the CDR3 DNA reads TGTGCCAGCAGCTTTGGGGACGGGGAGCTGTTTTTT. It yields the protein CASSFGDGELFF. Based on the CDR3 plus reference TRBV5-4 and TRBJ2-2, the full variable domain is ETGVTQSPTHLIKTRGQQVTLRCSSQSGHNTVSWYQQALGQGPQFIFQYYREEENGRGNFPPRFSGLQFPNYSSELNVNALELDDSALYLCASSFGDGELFFGEGSRLTVL.

In its sample, this clonotype was seen a few times. The genes are TRBV6-5 and TRBJ2-1; weak D call: TRBD1 (6 bases). Germline CDR1 and CDR2: MNHEY and SVGAGI. This CDR3 contains 13 residues. The V and J ends lost 4 bases and 11 bases respectively, with 15 bases between them. For the CDR3, the DNA is TGTGCCAGCAGTTGGGACATCTCCCAACAGCAGTTCTTC. It translates to CASSWDISQQQFF.

CDR3 residues: CASSYSVGAKAFF. CDR3 coding DNA: TGTGCCAGCAGCTACTCAGTCGGAGCTAAAGCTTTCTTT. The V gene is TRBV7-3, the J gene TRBJ1-1; D is undetermined. The CDR3 has 13 amino acids. Trimming left V 4 bases short and J 9 bases short, with 15 bases between. The V gene's germline CDR1 is SGHTA and CDR2 FQGTGA.

The chain couples TRBV7-9 to TRBJ2-2, with D possibly being TRBD1 (6 bases). The V gene's germline CDR1 is SEHNR and CDR2 FQNEAQ (reference sequence). The CDR3 runs 14 residues. V dropped 2 bases and J dropped 10 bases, with 14 bases sitting between them. This CDR3 reads CASSLILGAVELFF. The CDR3 DNA follows: TGTGCCAGCAGCTTAATTCTGGGGGCGGTGGAGCTGTTTTTT.

This clonotype was counted only a few times. The chain is built from TRBV7-9 and TRBJ2-5; TRBD2 might be the D (6 bases). This CDR3 contains 12 residues. CDR1 is SEHNR and CDR2 is FQNEAQ in the germline V gene (reference sequence). V was pared by 6 bases and J by 8 bases, with 13 bases between. The CDR3, as DNA: TGTGCCAGCAGGCGCCGGGGGTTTACCCAGTACTTC. Protein product: CASRRRGFTQYF.

Comments on this clonotype: A much larger clone sits a single nucleotide away, making a read error possible. V is TRBV7-2 and J is TRBJ1-4; maybe TRBD1 (6 bases). From germline, CDR1 is SGHTA and CDR2 FQGNSA. CDR3 length: 18 residues. Trimming stripped 2 bases from V and 2 bases from J, with 18 bases between. This CDR3 reads CASSLSSRGGLTNEKLFF. CDR3 nucleotide sequence: TGTGCCAGCAGCTTAAGCTCCAGGGGAGGACTCACTAATGAAAAACTGTTTTTT.